The 3 T cell receptor beta chains presented below share a single source sample, sequenced in a study of cytomegalovirus exposure and HLA in healthy donors. Assay used: immunoSEQ multiplex PCR; TCRdb lists only in-frame clones, some missing. The sample consists of 200,000 to 300,000 clones, more than 75% of them appearing once. The sample consisted of PBMCs. These receptors were collected from a man younger than 35 in good health and CMV-seronegative.

The rearrangement joins TRBV27 to TRBJ1-1; unclear D gene. The CDR3 is 13 amino acids. From germline, CDR1 is MNHEY and CDR2 SMNVEV (reference sequence). Trimming removed 4 bases at V and 1 base at J, with 7 bases between. The CDR3 is CASSSRPNTEAFF. The CDR3 nucleotides are TGTGCCAGCAGTTCTCGTCCGAACACTGAAGCTTTCTTT.

The chain links TRBV18 to TRBJ2-5; TRBD1 matches 11 bases. This CDR3 comprises 14 residues. CDR1 is KGHSH and CDR2 is LQKENI in the germline V gene. V trimming: 6 bases; J trimming: 4 bases; junction bases outside the gene matches: 4. In nucleotides, the CDR3 is TGTGCCAGCTCTCCTGGACAGGGGGCAGAGACCCAGTACTTC. It yields the protein CASSPGQGAETQYF. The full variable domain, with the rest looked up from reference TRBV18 and TRBJ2-5, is NAGVMQNPRHLVRRRGQEARLRCSPMKGHSHVYWYRQLPEEGLKFMVYLQKENIIDESGMPKERFSAEFPKEGPSILRIQQVVRGDSAAYFCASSPGQGAETQYFGPGTRLLVL.

J is TRBJ2-1 and V is TRBV6-5, with a possible D match to TRBD2 (5 bases). V was cut by 7 bases and J by 8 bases, with 12 bases left in between. The CDR3 extends over 12 amino acids. Germline assignment: CDR1 MNHEY and CDR2 SVGAGI. CDR3 bases: TGTGCCAGCAACGGAGGTTCCGATGAGCAGTTCTTC. It encodes CASNGGSDEQFF.